This T cell receptor (beta chain) was retrieved from a study of T cells in Graves' hyperthyroidism and ophthalmopathy (dated by TCRdb to about 2019). As for the study more broadly: A discovery cohort of around 100 patients, 43 with Graves' ophthalmopathy and over 55 with stable Graves' hyperthyroidism, was used to find distinguishing TCR V-J signatures. An independent validation cohort of around 19 hyperthyroidism patients and 17 patients who later progressed to ophthalmopathy tested prospective prediction of ophthalmopathy. The 95 to 100 discovery patients were divided at random into training and test sets in a 7:3 ratio. In about 6 Graves' hyperthyroidism patients, the study also compared T-cell repertoires from thyroid tissue with T-cell repertoires from blood. Once sampling was done, hyperthyroidism patients were given methimazole at a starting dose of 30 mg daily, whereas ophthalmopathy patients were given high-dose intravenous methylprednisolone. According to the paper, TCR Vbeta CDR3 sequencing was carried out on over 130 peripheral blood samples, which came from fewer than 50 ophthalmopathy, under 85 hyperthyroidism and around 17 progressor patients.

The full study reports these points: Blood samples also contained most of the expanded thyroid clonotypes (frequency above 0.001), which suggests that blood repertoires may reflect thyroid immune responses. Ophthalmopathy was separated from stable hyperthyroidism by a 13 V-J signature model, with over 85% sensitivity and 81% to 83% specificity obtained in cross-validation and 80%/75% obtained in testing. No statistical method was used to fix the sample size in advance, and group allocation was not hidden from the investigators. In validation, the model predicted progression to ophthalmopathy a median of roughly 6.5 months before onset, with 70% to 71% sensitivity and 72.22% specificity.

Exclusion was applied to patients with uncontrolled infections, other autoimmune diseases, pregnancy or lactation. Diagnoses were established on the basis of clinical symptoms, serum thyroxine and TRAb, thyroid ultrasound, and orbital computed tomography. Trizol reagent was used to extract total RNA, and RNA quality was then checked on an Agilent 2100 Bioanalyzer. A remark on this clonotype: No antigen is known for it. A much larger clone differs by one base, so this may be a read error.

From V the trimming removes 3 bases and from J it removes 2 bases, while the gene matches leave 6 bases of the junction unaccounted for. Inclusive of the bounding cysteine and phenylalanine, the CDR3 is 16 residues long. Just the 48-base CDR3 DNA is kept, in frame starting at base 1. Based on the germline V gene, the CDR1 and CDR2 sequences are SGHAT and FQNNGV. The TCR beta CDR3 regions were amplified from RNA transcripts. The TCR CDR3 was subjected to a first round of RT-PCR using the HTBI primer set and the Qiagen OneStep RT-PCR kit. Libraries were constructed in a second round of multiplex PCR, after which size selection and purification were carried out. Sequencing of the libraries was done on an Illumina HiSeq2000 using paired-end 100 bp reads. As for the authors' bioinformatics: Raw data were processed with SOAPnuke, discarding reads with adapters, uncalled bases, mean Phred below 15, or no exact constant-primer or identifier match. High-quality paired reads were merged using COPE v1.2.5, and each unique nucleotide sequence was defined as a clonotype. Clonotypes were aligned to IMGT TRBV, TRBD and TRBJ reference segments using MiTCR v1.1. Analysis was restricted to V-J combinations with a frequency above 0.0001, which covered 99.2% of repertoires. The TCS score was defined as F50 (clonal expansion) divided by E x V (chaos), with BLOSUM62-based TCRdist calculated between CDR3 peptides within each V-J. Welch's t-statistics and random forest reduced 514 V-J features to 10 to 15, which were used in a naive Bayes classifier (R e1071). The Morisita-Horn index was used to measure how similar the thyroid and blood repertoires were. Clones were called with MiXCR by TCRdb after fastp trimmed the public reads at Q25, and only in-frame beta chains were retained. CDR3 protein duplicates are merged, each entry listing the most common genes and DNA. The V and J calls were not made by the authors but by TCRdb's processing. For this sample there are about 640,000 distinct CDR3 sequences; roughly 45% appear just once. The ten largest make up approximately 7.2% of the sample.

Material for sequencing was peripheral blood or thyroid tissue (not recorded which). The receptor was isolated from an adult man with Graves' disease, either hyperthyroidism or ophthalmopathy (not recorded which). The sequence is built from TRBV11-2 and TRBJ2-5; 10 bases in the junction line up with TRBD2. The DNA reads TGTGCCAGCAGCTTTCCAGCGGGAGGGCCGCAAGAGACCCAGTACTTC. Its protein is CASSFPAGGPQETQYF.